A selection of T cell receptor beta chains follows, all from one sample in a study of shared clonotypes between healthy human individuals. Data came from immunoSEQ multiplex PCR; TCRdb stores just in-frame clones and leaves some out. This table holds over a million clones, around 78% found once. Sequencing was performed on memory CD4+ T cells from PBMCs. The receptors come from a man aged 18 to 30 in good health. Some clones in this sample may be carry-over from other donors' samples. Each CDR3 is given with its conserved first and last residue. D genes are given only for firm matches. The size of a clone is reported for some rows only, either as once, few or many, or as a class for expanded clones.

V	D	size	J	CDR3	DNA
TRBV6-5	.	.	TRBJ2-7	CASSKQGSTYEQYF	TGTGCCAGCAGCAAACAGGGTTCCACCTACGAGCAGTACTTC
TRBV4-1	.	.	TRBJ2-7	CASSQGNAGAEQYF	TGCGCCAGCAGCCAAGGGAATGCAGGGGCCGAGCAGTACTTC
TRBV6-5	TRBD2	once	TRBJ2-5	CASKREGETQYF	TGTGCCAGTAAGCGGGAGGGGGAGACCCAGTACTTC
TRBV19	TRBD1	.	TRBJ1-2	CASSTRDRAHGYTF	TGTGCCAGTAGTACCCGGGACAGGGCCCATGGCTACACCTTC
TRBV2	.	.	TRBJ2-7	CASMGAGPSYEQYF	TGTGCCAGCATGGGCGCAGGCCCTTCCTACGAGCAGTACTTC
TRBV6-1	.	.	TRBJ2-2	CASSEVSGVVTGELFF	TGTGCCAGCAGTGAGGTATCGGGGGTCGTCACCGGGGAGCTGTTTTTT
TRBV7-2	.	.	TRBJ1-2	CASSLSGDNYGYTF	TGTGCCAGCAGCTTATCTGGGGACAACTATGGCTACACCTTC
TRBV6-6	.	.	TRBJ1-3	CASREGGSGNTIYF	TGTGCCAGCAGGGAAGGTGGCTCTGGAAACACCATATATTTT
TRBV21-1	.	.	TRBJ1-6	CASSKALFGYNSPLHF	TGTGCCAGCAGCAAAGCGCTTTTCGGCTATAATTCACCCCTCCACTTT
TRBV30	.	.	TRBJ1-4	CAWSSQGGEKLFF	TGTGCCTGGAGTTCCCAGGGTGGTGAAAAACTGTTTTTT
TRBV12-5	TRBD1	.	TRBJ1-2	CASGLVAGTGGSGYGYTF	TGTGCTAGTGGTTTGGTGGCCGGGACAGGGGGCTCCGGCTATGGCTACACCTTC
TRBV4-1	TRBD1	.	TRBJ2-1	CAISPGQGYNEQFF	TGCGCCATCTCACCTGGACAGGGTTACAATGAGCAGTTCTTC
TRBV19	.	.	TRBJ2-5	CASSIGGETQYF	TGTGCCAGTAGTATAGGAGGGGAGACCCAGTACTTC
TRBV15	TRBD2	few	TRBJ2-7	CATSRVLTSAYEQYF	TGTGCCACCAGCAGAGTATTAACTAGCGCGTACGAGCAGTACTTC